These T cell receptor beta chains were read from a single sample in a study of T cell responses to AZD1222 COVID-19 vaccine. TCRdb keeps only in-frame clones here, not all; method: immunoSEQ multiplex PCR. The sample shows more than 65,000 clones, less than 85% of them seen only once. This material consisted of peripheral blood, taken 28 days after the second AZD1222 dose. These receptors were collected from an adult who received the AZD1222 COVID-19 vaccine. Each CDR3 is given with its conserved first and last residue. Each record gives: D gene, clone size, J gene, V gene, CDR3 protein, CDR3 DNA. A D gene is named only where the DNA matches it firmly. Clone size is given for some rows only: seen once, a few or many times, or a class if the clone is expanded.

>.|.|TRBJ2-3|TRBV7-9
CASSLDRSTDTQYF
TGTGCCAGCAGCTTAGACAGGAGCACAGATACGCAGTATTTT
>.|.|TRBJ2-5|TRBV30
CAWSVGQETQYF
TGTGCCTGGAGTGTTGGCCAAGAGACCCAGTACTTC
>.|.|TRBJ1-6|TRBV11-2
CASSFAASPNSPLHF
TGTGCCAGCAGCTTCGCTGCTTCGCCCAATTCACCCCTCCACTTT
>TRBD2|once|TRBJ2-1|TRBV12-5
CASGLVPGTSASWGYNEQFF
TGTGCTAGTGGTTTGGTACCCGGGACTAGCGCTTCCTGGGGCTACAATGAGCAGTTCTTC
>.|.|TRBJ2-2|TRBV7-8
CASSLLQGGTGELFF
TGTGCCAGCAGCTTACTCCAGGGCGGCACCGGGGAGCTGTTTTTT
>.|.|TRBJ2-7|TRBV20-1
CSARLVNEQYF
TGCAGTGCTAGACTAGTTAACGAGCAGTACTTC
>TRBD1|.|TRBJ2-7|TRBV29-1
CSVGITGAYEQYF
TGCAGCGTCGGTATTACAGGGGCCTACGAGCAGTACTTC
>TRBD1|.|TRBJ1-5|TRBV4-2
CASSQDGTGFNQPQHF
TGTGCCAGCAGCCAGGACGGGACAGGATTCAATCAGCCCCAGCATTTT
>TRBD1|.|TRBJ1-6|TRBV14
CASSDRGYSPLHF
TGTGCCAGCAGCGACAGGGGATATTCACCCCTCCACTTT
>.|.|TRBJ2-1|TRBV10-2
CASRIFGSYNEQFF
TGCGCCAGCCGAATTTTTGGTTCCTACAATGAGCAGTTCTTC
>TRBD2|.|TRBJ2-7|TRBV5-1
CASNPLGTSGFYEQYF
TGCGCCAGCAACCCCTTAGGCACTAGCGGTTTCTACGAGCAGTACTTC
>.|.|TRBJ2-5|TRBV7-9
CASSFWTGEETQYF
TGTGCCAGCAGCTTCTGGACTGGAGAGGAGACCCAGTACTTC
>TRBD2|few|TRBJ2-7|TRBV7-9
CASSLPSGPPWEQYF
TGTGCCAGCAGCTTACCTAGCGGCCCTCCCTGGGAGCAGTACTTC
>TRBD2|.|TRBJ2-1|TRBV14
CASSRLGLAYNEQFF
TGTGCCAGCAGCCGACTTGGACTAGCCTACAATGAGCAGTTCTTC
>TRBD2|.|TRBJ2-7|TRBV3-1/TRBV3-2
CASSQVAGGPEYF
TGTGCCAGCAGCCAAGTGGCGGGAGGTCCGGAGTACTTC
>.|once|TRBJ2-6|TRBV4-1
CASSQEGAGANVLTF
TGCGCCAGCAGCCAGGAAGGGGCAGGGGCCAACGTCCTGACTTTC
>.|once|TRBJ2-2|TRBV6-5
CASSNTGELFF
TGTGCCAGCAGCAACACCGGGGAGCTGTTTTTT
>.|.|TRBJ2-3|TRBV7-3
CASSVDSGGTDTQYF
TGTGCCAGCAGCGTAGACAGTGGGGGGACAGATACGCAGTATTTT
>.|.|TRBJ1-3|TRBV6-5
CASREGQGENTIYF
TGTGCCAGCAGGGAGGGGCAGGGCGAAAACACCATATATTTT
>TRBD1|.|TRBJ1-1|TRBV7-2
CASSSRSGGNTEAFF
TGTGCCAGCAGCTCCAGATCAGGGGGAAACACTGAAGCTTTCTTT
>.|.|TRBJ2-7|TRBV18
CASSLSGTAIGEQYF
TGTGCCAGCTCACTATCCGGGACGGCGATAGGAGAGCAGTACTTC
>.|.|TRBJ2-1|TRBV5-1
CASSPVRRGEQFF
TGCGCCAGCAGCCCGGTCCGCCGGGGTGAGCAGTTCTTC
>.|.|TRBJ1-4|TRBV19
CATENEKLFF
TGTGCCACTGAGAATGAAAAACTGTTTTTT
>.|.|TRBJ2-1|TRBV19
CASTVKGGVFPYEQFF
TGTGCCAGTACCGTGAAAGGGGGGGTTTTCCCATATGAGCAGTTCTTC
>.|.|TRBJ2-3|TRBV7-6
CASSSPLTDTQYF
TGTGCCAGCAGCTCCCCTCTCACAGATACGCAGTATTTT
>.|.|TRBJ2-1|TRBV12-3/TRBV12-4
CASSLRGDEQFF
TGTGCCAGCAGTTTAAGGGGGGATGAGCAGTTCTTC
>TRBD1|.|TRBJ1-1|TRBV7-9
CASSSPDRANTEAFF
TGTGCCAGCAGCTCTCCGGACAGGGCCAACACTGAAGCTTTCTTT
>.|.|TRBJ1-4|TRBV2
CASRGTWLGDEKLFF
TGTGCCAGCAGGGGGACTTGGCTGGGGGATGAAAAACTGTTTTTT
>TRBD2|.|TRBJ2-1|TRBV5-4
CASSPRTSGYNEQFF
TGTGCCAGCAGCCCCCGCACTAGCGGCTACAATGAGCAGTTCTTC